Given below is one TCR beta chain in context. Its matching antigen is unknown. Reanalyzing the 5' RACE reads, TCRdb keeps one entry per CDR3 protein, without DNA. This sample contains 500,000 to 700,000 distinct CDR3 sequences. These data are taken from a study of T cells expressing NK-cell markers. Study summary: Sequencing of TCR beta repertoires drew on sorted CD3+CD56+NKG2C+, CD3+CD56+NKG2C- and CD3+CD56-NKG2C+ T cells. HCMV seropositivity characterized seven of the eight sequenced donors, and seronegativity one. Study-wide points: NKG2C+ dominant clonotypes from over five donors made up about 1.0-7.5% of CD8+ T cells.

Germline CDR1 and CDR2: SEHNR and FQNEAQ (reference sequence). This CDR3 comprises 14 residues. The receptor's source is a young man in good health. Sequences were obtained from blood T cells: a sorted CD56 or NKG2C T cell subset, CD4+ or CD8+ T cells, or bulk PBMC T cells (not recorded which). This chain joins TRBV7-9 and TRBJ1-2; the TCRdb D gene call, TRBD1, has no DNA to confirm it. Here the CDR3 reads CASRETMQGYGYTF.